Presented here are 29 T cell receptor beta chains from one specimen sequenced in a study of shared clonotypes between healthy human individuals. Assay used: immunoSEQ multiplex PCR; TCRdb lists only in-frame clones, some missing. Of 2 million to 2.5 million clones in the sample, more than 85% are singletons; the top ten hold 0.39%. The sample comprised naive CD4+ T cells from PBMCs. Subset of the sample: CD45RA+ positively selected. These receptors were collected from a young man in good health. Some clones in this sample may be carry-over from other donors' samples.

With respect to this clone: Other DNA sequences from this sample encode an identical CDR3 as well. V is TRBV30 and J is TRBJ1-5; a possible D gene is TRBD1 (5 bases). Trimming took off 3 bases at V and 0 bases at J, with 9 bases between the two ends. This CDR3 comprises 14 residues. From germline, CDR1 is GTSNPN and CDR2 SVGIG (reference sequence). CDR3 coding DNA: TGTGCCTGGAGCCCAGGGTATAGCAATCAGCCCCAGCATTTT. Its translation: CAWSPGYSNQPQHF.

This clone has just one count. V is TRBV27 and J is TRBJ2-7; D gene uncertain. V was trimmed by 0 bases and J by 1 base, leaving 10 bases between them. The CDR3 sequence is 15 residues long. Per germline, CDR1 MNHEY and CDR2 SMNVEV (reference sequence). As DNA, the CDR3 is TGTGCCAGCAGTTTATCAGGGTCCTTTTCCTACGAGCAGTACTTC. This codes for CASSLSGSFSYEQYF.

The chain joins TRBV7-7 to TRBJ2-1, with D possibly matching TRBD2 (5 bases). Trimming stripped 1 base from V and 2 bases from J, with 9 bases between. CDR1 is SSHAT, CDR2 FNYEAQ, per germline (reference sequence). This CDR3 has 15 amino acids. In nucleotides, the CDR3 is TGTGCCAGCAGCTTAGGAAGCGGTCCCTACAATGAGCAGTTCTTC. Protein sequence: CASSLGSGPYNEQFF. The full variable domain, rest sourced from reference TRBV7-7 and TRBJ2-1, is GAGVSQSPRYKVTKRGQDVTLRCDPISSHATLYWYQQALGQGPEFLTYFNYEAQPDKSGLPSDRFSAERPEGSISTLTIQRTEQRDSAMYRCASSLGSGPYNEQFFGPGTRLTVL.

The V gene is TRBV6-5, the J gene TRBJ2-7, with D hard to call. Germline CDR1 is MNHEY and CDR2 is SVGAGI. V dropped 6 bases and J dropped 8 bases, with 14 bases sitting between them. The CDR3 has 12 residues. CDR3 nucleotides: TGTGCCAGCAGATCTCTAGTAAGCAAGCAGTACTTC. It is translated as CASRSLVSKQYF.

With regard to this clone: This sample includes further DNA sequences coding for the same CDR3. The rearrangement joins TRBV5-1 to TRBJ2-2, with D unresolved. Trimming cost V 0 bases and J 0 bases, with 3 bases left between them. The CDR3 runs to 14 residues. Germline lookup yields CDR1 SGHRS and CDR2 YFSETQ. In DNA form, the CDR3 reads TGCGCCAGCAGCTTGGAGGCGAACACCGGGGAGCTGTTTTTT. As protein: CASSLEANTGELFF.

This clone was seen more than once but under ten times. The CDR3: CASGLADWRNTEAFF. CDR3 sequence (DNA): TGTGCTAGTGGTTTGGCGGATTGGAGGAACACTGAAGCTTTCTTT. The chain uses TRBV12-5 and TRBJ1-1; D not resolved. The CDR3 is 15 residues long. Germline lookup yields CDR1 LGHNT and CDR2 FRNRAP. V dropped 1 base and J dropped 1 base, with 10 bases sitting between them.

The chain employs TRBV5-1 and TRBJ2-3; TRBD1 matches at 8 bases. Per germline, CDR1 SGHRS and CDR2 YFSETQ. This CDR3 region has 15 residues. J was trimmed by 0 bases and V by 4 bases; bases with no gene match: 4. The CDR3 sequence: CASSKGQDSTDTQYF. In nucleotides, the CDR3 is TGCGCCAGCAGCAAGGGACAGGACAGCACAGATACGCAGTATTTT.

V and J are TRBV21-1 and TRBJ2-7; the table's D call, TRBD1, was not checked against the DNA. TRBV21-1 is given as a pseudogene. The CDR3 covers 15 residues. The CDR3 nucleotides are TGTGCCAGCAGCAAACTGGACAGACCGACATACGAGCAGTACTTC. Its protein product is CASSKLDRPTYEQYF.

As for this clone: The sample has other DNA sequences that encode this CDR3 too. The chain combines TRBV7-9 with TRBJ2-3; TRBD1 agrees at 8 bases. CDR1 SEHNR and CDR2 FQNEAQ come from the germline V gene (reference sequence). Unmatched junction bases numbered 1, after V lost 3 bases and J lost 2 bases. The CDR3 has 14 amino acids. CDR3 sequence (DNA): TGTGCCAGCAGCTTGGACAGGGCCACAGATACGCAGTATTTT. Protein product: CASSLDRATDTQYF.

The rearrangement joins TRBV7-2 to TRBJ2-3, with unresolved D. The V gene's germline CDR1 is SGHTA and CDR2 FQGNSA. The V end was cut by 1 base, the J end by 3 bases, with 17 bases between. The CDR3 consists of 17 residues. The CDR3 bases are TGTGCCAGCAGCTTAGAGGTCCTGCAGGCCCTGACAGATACGCAGTATTTT. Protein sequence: CASSLEVLQALTDTQYF.

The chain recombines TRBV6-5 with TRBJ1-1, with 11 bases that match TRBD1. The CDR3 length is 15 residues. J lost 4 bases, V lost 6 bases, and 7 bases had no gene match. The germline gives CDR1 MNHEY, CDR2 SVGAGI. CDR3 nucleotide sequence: TGTGCCAGCAGAACAGCCGGGACAGGGGGCACTGAAGCTTTCTTT. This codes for CASRTAGTGGTEAFF.

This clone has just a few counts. The CDR3 region is CAWSAHILGTEAFF. The DNA for the CDR3 is TGTGCCTGGAGTGCTCATATTCTGGGCACTGAAGCTTTCTTT. The chain joins TRBV30 to TRBJ1-1; D gene uncertain. The V end was cut by 1 base, the J end by 4 bases, with 13 bases between. The germline V gene has CDR1 GTSNPN and CDR2 SVGIG (reference sequence). The CDR3 has 14 residues. Full variable domain (remainder filled in from reference TRBV30 and TRBJ1-1): SQTIHQWPATLVQPVGSPLSLECTVEGTSNPNLYWYRQAAGRGLQLLFYSVGIGQISSEVPQNLSASRPQDRQFILSSKKLLLSDSGFYLCAWSAHILGTEAFFGQGTRLTVV.

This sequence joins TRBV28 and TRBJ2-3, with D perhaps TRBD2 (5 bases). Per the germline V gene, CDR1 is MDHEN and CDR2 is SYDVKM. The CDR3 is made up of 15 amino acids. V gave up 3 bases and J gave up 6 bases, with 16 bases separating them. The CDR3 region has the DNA TGTGCCAGCAGTTTTTGGGCTAGCCTTAGGGATACGCAGTATTTT. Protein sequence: CASSFWASLRDTQYF. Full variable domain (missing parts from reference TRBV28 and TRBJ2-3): DVKVTQSSRYLVKRTGEKVFLECVQDMDHENMFWYRQDPGLGLRLIYFSYDVKMKEKGDIPEGYSVSREKKERFSLILESASTNQTSMYLCASSFWASLRDTQYFGPGTRLTVL.

The CDR3 DNA follows: TGCAGCGCCCGGGGGGGCGAAGAGACCCAGTACTTC. Amino acids: CSARGGEETQYF. The rearrangement joins TRBV29-1 to TRBJ2-5; 8 positions agree with TRBD2. The germline V gene has CDR1 SQVTM and CDR2 ANQGSEA. V gave up 7 bases and J gave up 3 bases; unmatched junction bases: 4. The length of the CDR3 is 12 residues.

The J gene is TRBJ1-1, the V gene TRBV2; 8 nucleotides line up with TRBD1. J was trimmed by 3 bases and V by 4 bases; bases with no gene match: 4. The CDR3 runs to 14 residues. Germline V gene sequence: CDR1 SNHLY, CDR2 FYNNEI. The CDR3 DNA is TGTGCCAGCAGTGTACAGGGGGAAGACACTGAAGCTTTCTTT. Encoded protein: CASSVQGEDTEAFF.

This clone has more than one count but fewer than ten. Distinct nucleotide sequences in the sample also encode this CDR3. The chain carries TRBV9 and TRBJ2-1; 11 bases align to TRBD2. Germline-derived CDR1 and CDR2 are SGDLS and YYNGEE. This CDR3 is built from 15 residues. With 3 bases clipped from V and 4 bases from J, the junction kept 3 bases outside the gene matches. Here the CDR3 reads CASSATSGAYNEQFF. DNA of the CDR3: TGTGCCAGCAGCGCGACTAGCGGGGCTTACAATGAGCAGTTCTTC. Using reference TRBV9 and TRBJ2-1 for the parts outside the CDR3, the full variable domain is DSGVTQTPKHLITATGQRVTLRCSPRSGDLSVYWYQQSLDQGLQFLIQYYNGEERAKGNILERFSAQQFPDLHSELNLSSLELGDSALYFCASSATSGAYNEQFFGPGTRLTVL.

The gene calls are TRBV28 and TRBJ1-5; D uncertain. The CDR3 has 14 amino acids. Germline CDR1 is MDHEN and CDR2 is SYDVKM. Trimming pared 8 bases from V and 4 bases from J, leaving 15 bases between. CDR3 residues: CASVLGQANQPQHF. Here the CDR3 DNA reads TGTGCCAGCGTCCTAGGGCAGGCTAATCAGCCCCAGCATTTT.

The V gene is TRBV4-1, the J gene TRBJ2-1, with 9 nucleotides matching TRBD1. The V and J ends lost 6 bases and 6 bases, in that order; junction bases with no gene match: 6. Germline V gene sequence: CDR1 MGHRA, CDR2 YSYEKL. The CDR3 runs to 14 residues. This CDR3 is CASRNGTGRNEQFF. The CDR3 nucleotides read TGCGCCAGCAGGAACGGGACAGGGCGCAATGAGCAGTTCTTC.

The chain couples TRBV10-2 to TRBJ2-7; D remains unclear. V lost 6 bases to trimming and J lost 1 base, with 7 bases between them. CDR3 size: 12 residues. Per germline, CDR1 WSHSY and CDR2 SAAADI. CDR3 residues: CASRGISYEQYF. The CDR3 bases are TGCGCCAGCAGGGGGATTTCCTACGAGCAGTACTTC.

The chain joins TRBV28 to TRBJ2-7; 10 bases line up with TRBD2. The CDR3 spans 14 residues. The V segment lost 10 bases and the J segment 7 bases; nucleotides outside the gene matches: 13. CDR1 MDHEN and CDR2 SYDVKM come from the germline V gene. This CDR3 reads CATRPAGGTREQYF. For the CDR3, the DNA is TGTGCCACCCGCCCAGCGGGAGGGACGAGGGAGCAGTACTTC.

The CDR3 region is CASSLGRMGYYGYTF. The CDR3 region has the DNA TGCGCCAGCAGCTTGGGCAGAATGGGGTACTATGGCTACACCTTC. The chain combines TRBV5-1 with TRBJ1-2; D call uncertain. There are 15 residues in the CDR3. Germline V gene sequence: CDR1 SGHRS, CDR2 YFSETQ. V was clipped by 0 bases and J by 3 bases, with 12 bases between them.

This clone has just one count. The CDR3 loop is CASSSPAGGDTQYF. CDR3 sequence (DNA): TGTGCCAGCAGCTCCCCCGCCGGAGGAGATACGCAGTATTTT. The chain combines TRBV11-2 with TRBJ2-3; D perhaps matches TRBD2 (5 bases). CDR1 is SGHAT and CDR2 is FQNNGV in the germline V gene. This CDR3 is built from 14 residues. The ends were cut back, 4 bases at V and 5 bases at J, with 13 bases in the middle.

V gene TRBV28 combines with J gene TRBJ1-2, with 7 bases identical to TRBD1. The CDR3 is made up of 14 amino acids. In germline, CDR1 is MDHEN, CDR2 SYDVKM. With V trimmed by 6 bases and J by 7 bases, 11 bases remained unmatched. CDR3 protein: CASRPTGDWTGYTF. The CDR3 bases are TGTGCCAGCAGGCCCACAGGGGATTGGACTGGCTACACCTTC.

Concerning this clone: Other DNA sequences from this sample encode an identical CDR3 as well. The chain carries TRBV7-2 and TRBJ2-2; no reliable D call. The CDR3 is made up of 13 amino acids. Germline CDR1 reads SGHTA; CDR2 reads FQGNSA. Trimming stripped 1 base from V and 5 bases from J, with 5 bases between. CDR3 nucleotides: TGTGCCAGCAGCTTAGACTGGACCGGGGAGCTGTTTTTT. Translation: CASSLDWTGELFF.

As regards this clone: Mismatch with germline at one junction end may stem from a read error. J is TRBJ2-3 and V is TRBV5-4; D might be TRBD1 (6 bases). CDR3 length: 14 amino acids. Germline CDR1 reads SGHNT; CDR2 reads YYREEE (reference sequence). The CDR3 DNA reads TGTGTCAGCAGCTTGGAGGCAGGGGCAGATACGCAGTATTTT. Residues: CVSSLEAGADTQYF.

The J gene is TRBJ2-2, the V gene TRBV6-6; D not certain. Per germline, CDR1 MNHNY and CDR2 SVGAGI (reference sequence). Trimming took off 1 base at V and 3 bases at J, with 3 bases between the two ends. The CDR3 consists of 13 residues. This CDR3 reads CASSYWDTGELFF. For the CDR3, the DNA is TGTGCCAGCAGTTACTGGGACACCGGGGAGCTGTTTTTT.

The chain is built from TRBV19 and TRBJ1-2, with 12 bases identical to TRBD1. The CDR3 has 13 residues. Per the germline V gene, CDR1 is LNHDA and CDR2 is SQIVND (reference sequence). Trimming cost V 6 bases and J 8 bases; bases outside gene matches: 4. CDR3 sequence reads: CASSGDRGPGYTF. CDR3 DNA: TGTGCCAGTAGCGGGGACAGGGGGCCCGGCTACACCTTC.

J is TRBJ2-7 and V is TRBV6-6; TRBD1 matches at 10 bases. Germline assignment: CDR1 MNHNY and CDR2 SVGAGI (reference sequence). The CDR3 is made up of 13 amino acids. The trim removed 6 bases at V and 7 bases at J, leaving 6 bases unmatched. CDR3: CASRGTGAREQYF. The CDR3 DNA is TGTGCCAGCAGGGGGACAGGGGCGAGGGAGCAGTACTTC.

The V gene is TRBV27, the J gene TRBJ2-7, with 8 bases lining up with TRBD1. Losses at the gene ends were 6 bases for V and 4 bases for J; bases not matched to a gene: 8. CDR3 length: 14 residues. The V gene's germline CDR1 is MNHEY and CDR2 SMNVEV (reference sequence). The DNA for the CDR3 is TGTGCCAGCAGCCGGACAGGGACCGAATACGAGCAGTACTTC. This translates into CASSRTGTEYEQYF.